This T cell receptor beta chain came from a study of T cells in Graves' hyperthyroidism and ophthalmopathy (dated by TCRdb to the late 2010s). For the wider study: Peripheral blood samples were taken at the time of initial diagnosis, prior to any treatment. TCR V-J signatures able to tell the groups apart were searched for in a discovery cohort of 100 patients, of whom about 40 had Graves' ophthalmopathy and 57 had stable Graves' hyperthyroidism. The 100 or so discovery patients were randomly split 7:3 into training and test sets. After blood sampling, hyperthyroidism patients were treated with methimazole at a starting dose of 30 mg daily, and ophthalmopathy patients were treated with high-dose intravenous methylprednisolone. TCR Vbeta CDR3 sequencing of 130 to 150 peripheral blood samples (around 45 ophthalmopathy, 70 to 85 hyperthyroidism and roughly 17 progressor patients) is reported in the paper. Whether ophthalmopathy could be predicted prospectively was tested in an independent validation cohort made up of 18 hyperthyroidism patients plus 17 patients who later progressed to ophthalmopathy. In addition, the study compared T-cell repertoires in thyroid tissue and in blood from several Graves' hyperthyroidism patients. General study outcomes and caveats: During validation, the model predicted progression to ophthalmopathy a median of about 6.3 months ahead of onset, with more than 60% sensitivity and 72% to 85% specificity. Blood samples also contained most of the expanded thyroid clonotypes (frequency above 0.001), which suggests that blood repertoires may reflect thyroid immune responses. Sample size was not statistically predetermined, and blinding of investigators to group allocation was not performed. Ophthalmopathy was separated from stable hyperthyroidism by a 13 V-J signature model, with roughly 88% sensitivity and about 81% specificity obtained in cross-validation and 80%/75% obtained in testing.

In the ophthalmopathy patients, disease was moderately to severely active, with a Clinical Activity Score of 3 or more, a NOSPECS grade of 4 or more, and a duration of less than 3 months. The study excluded patients with uncontrolled infections, other autoimmune diseases, pregnancy or lactation. Diagnoses relied on clinical symptoms, serum thyroxine and TRAb, thyroid ultrasound and orbital computed tomography. Ficoll-Paque density gradient centrifugation was used to isolate PBMCs from around 10 ml of fresh peripheral blood. Trizol reagent was used to extract total RNA, and RNA quality was then checked on an Agilent 2100 Bioanalyzer. Amplification of TCR beta CDR3 regions was carried out from RNA transcripts. The first round of RT-PCR for the TCR CDR3 was performed with the HTBI primer set and the Qiagen OneStep RT-PCR kit. A second multiplex PCR round built the libraries, followed by size selection and purification. Sequencing of the libraries was done on an Illumina HiSeq2000 using paired-end 100 bp reads. The study's processing was this. SOAPnuke was used to process the raw data, throwing out any read that contained adapters or uncalled bases, had a mean Phred below 15, or lacked an exact constant-primer or identifier match. High-quality paired reads were merged with COPE v1.2.5, and unique nucleotide sequences were defined as clonotypes. Clonotypes were aligned to IMGT TRBV, TRBD and TRBJ reference segments using MiTCR v1.1. Analysis was restricted to V-J combinations with a frequency above 0.0001, which covered 98% to 99.2% of repertoires. The TCS score was defined as F50 (clonal expansion) divided by E x V (chaos), with BLOSUM62-based TCRdist calculated between CDR3 peptides within each V-J. Welch's t-statistics and random forest reduced just over 500 V-J features to 10 to 15, which were used in a naive Bayes classifier (R e1071). The raw public data were reprocessed by TCRdb itself: fastp quality trimming at Q25, MiXCR clonotype calling, in-frame beta chains only. Each record represents a unique CDR3 protein, reported with the most common genes and DNA among its rows. For this entry, the V and J calls and clone size follow TCRdb and not the study's own pipeline. The sample table holds some 570,000 distinct CDR3 sequences, of which 11% to 15% were seen once. Roughly 7% of the sample rests with the top ten.

For CDR1 and CDR2, the germline V gene (reference sequence) lists SGHKS and YYEKEE. Reading from cysteine to phenylalanine, the CDR3 counts 18 amino acids. CDR3 DNA is the only sequence kept; it has 54 bases, read in frame from the first base. Between the V and J ends, shortened by 4 bases and 0 bases respectively, the junction contains 23 bases. With respect to this clonotype: Its antigen target is currently unknown. No clone much larger than this one lies a single base away; base qualities are absent.

The TCR comes from a woman under 30 with Graves' ophthalmopathy. In this chain, TRBV5-5 is recombined with TRBJ2-7; the D region possibly corresponds to TRBD1 (5 bases align). Sequencing was performed on blood. The CDR3 corresponds to CASSRDAKGSDSSYEQYF. The nucleotides are TGTGCCAGCAGCCGCGACGCGAAGGGTTCCGACAGCTCCTACGAGCAGTACTTC.